Included here is one TCR beta chain sequence, with context. Its specificity is not known. CDR1 is ENHRY and CDR2 is SYGVKD in the germline V gene. This CDR3 comprises 15 residues. J lost 8 bases, V lost 0 bases, and 8 bases had no gene match. The sample originates from a study of CD8 T cells in ankylosing spondylitis. Study outcomes and limitations: Clones linked with disease were CD8+ and fairly uncommon in the peripheral blood. Reported data indicate significant enrichment of disease-linked clones within matched ankylosing spondylitis synovial fluid. A TCR beta motif of eight highly homologous variants appeared characteristic of ankylosing spondylitis blood.

Molecular-barcoded quantitative 5'-RACE produced these TCR beta libraries. TCRdb reanalysed the 5' RACE reads using MiXCR and keeps one entry per CDR3 protein. The sample shows about 330,000 distinct CDR3 sequences, 7% to 9% of them seen only once. This chain joins TRBV10-3 and TRBJ1-2; 8 bases fit TRBD1. Sequenced: blood, either unsorted or a sorted T cell fraction (not recorded which). The sequence derives from a male donor with ankylosing spondylitis. The CDR3 loop reads CAISESDRGHDGYTF. CDR3 in DNA: TGTGCCATCAGTGAGTCCGACAGGGGCCACGACGGCTACACCTTC.